Given below is one T cell receptor (beta chain) in context. TCRdb re-analysed the 5' RACE reads in MiXCR, keeping a single row per CDR3 protein. The sample lists about 310,000 distinct CDR3 sequences; more than 15% were seen once. The data belong to a study of T-cell memory formation after mild COVID-19. The sample comprised PBMCs or a T cell subset sorted from them (not recorded which). The TCR sequence derives from a man between 18 and 35 years old who had mild COVID-19 (a few samples of this study predate the infection). Cell type and time point are not known.

The CDR3 DNA reads as TGCGCCAGCTCCGAACGTAGACAGGGCTCAACTAATGAAAAACTGTTTTTT. This translates into CASSERRQGSTNEKLFF. The chain carries TRBV5-1 and TRBJ1-4; 7 bases align to TRBD1. The CDR3 runs 17 residues. Germline V gene lookup returns CDR1 SGHRS and CDR2 YFSETQ. The V and J ends lost 7 bases and 0 bases, in that order; junction bases with no gene match: 12.